These T cell receptor beta chains were read from a single sample in a study of regulatory T cells in long-lasting Graves disease. TCRdb used MiXCR to reprocess the multiplex PCR reads, holding one entry per CDR3 protein. The sample records 500,000 or so distinct CDR3 sequences, under 20% being singletons. These data also featured in a second study, about T cells in Graves' hyperthyroidism and ophthalmopathy.

Sample: peripheral blood mononuclear cells (PBMCs), taken at new diagnosis, from a patient treated with antithyroid drugs. The receptors come from a middle-aged man with Graves disease. The CDR3 runs from the conserved cysteine through the conserved F or W. The D gene is left open where the match is weak. Size is stated for part of the rows, as once, few or many counts, or as a class when the clone is expanded.

J,V,D,size,DNA,CDR3
TRBJ2-1,TRBV29-1,NA,many,TGCAGCGCTGCAGGGTTGTCATACAATGAGCAGTTCTTC,CSAAGLSYNEQFF
TRBJ2-5,TRBV28,TRBD1,many,TGTGCCAGCAGTTCAGGGACAGGCCTGTACCAAGAGACCCAGTACTTC,CASSSGTGLYQETQYF
TRBJ2-4,TRBV24-1,NA,NA,TGTGCCACCAGCGGGGGGGAGGGGACAGCCACAAACATTCAGTACTTC,CATSGGEGTATNIQYF
TRBJ1-2,TRBV6-2/TRBV6-3,TRBD1,NA,TGTGCCAGCACAGGGGGGGCGGGAGGCTACACCTTC,CASTGGAGGYTF
TRBJ2-7,TRBV28,TRBD1,many,TGTGCCAGCAGTTCGGGGGACAGGGGTGGAGAGCAGTACTTC,CASSSGDRGGEQYF
TRBJ2-7,TRBV11-2,TRBD2,NA,TGTGCCAGCAGCCCGGGACTAGCGGGAGGGCCCAACGAGCAGTACTTC,CASSPGLAGGPNEQYF
TRBJ2-5,TRBV5-6,NA,many,TGTGCCAGCAGCTTGGGACAGTACGGAGAGACCCAGTACTTC,CASSLGQYGETQYF
TRBJ1-4,TRBV6-5,NA,few,TGTGCCAGCAGTTACTCGAGTAGGGCCCGGGAAAAACTGTTTTTT,CASSYSSRAREKLFF
TRBJ2-1,TRBV29-1,TRBD1,many,TGCAGCGGGAACGCCGGGACAGGATACAATGAGCAGTTCTTC,CSGNAGTGYNEQFF
TRBJ1-2,TRBV29-1,TRBD1,few,TGCAGCTTTCAGGGGACAGGGGACGGCTATGGCTACACCTTC,CSFQGTGDGYGYTF
TRBJ2-1,TRBV12-5,TRBD1,many,TGTGCTAGTGGTCGTGACAGGGGAGTCCTCAATGAGCAGTTCTTC,CASGRDRGVLNEQFF
TRBJ1-5,TRBV6-1,NA,many,TGTGCCAGCAGTCCCCTCCCCCCTTATAGCAATCAGCCCCAGCATTTT,CASSPLPPYSNQPQHF
TRBJ2-7,TRBV3-1,NA,many,TGTGCCAGCAGCGTTACGTCCTACGAGCAGTACTTC,CASSVTSYEQYF
TRBJ2-1,TRBV28,NA,many,TGTGCCAGCAGGGGGACTCGGACGTTCTTC,CASRGTRTFF
TRBJ1-6,TRBV7-9,NA,few,TGTGCCAGCAGGCCGACAGATTATAATTCACCCCTCCACTTT,CASRPTDYNSPLHF
TRBJ2-2,TRBV9,NA,NA,TGTGCCAGCAGCGTACAAGGGGGGTTCCGGGAGCTGTTTTTT,CASSVQGGFRELFF
TRBJ1-1,TRBV5-1,NA,many,TGCGCCAGCAGCTTGAGTTGGCGGACCGGGACGGTTAACACTGAAGCTTTCTTT,CASSLSWRTGTVNTEAFF
TRBJ2-5,TRBV7-2,NA,many,TGTGCCAGCAGCTTAGTCCAGGGAGAGACCCAGTACTTC,CASSLVQGETQYF
TRBJ2-1,TRBV28,TRBD2,many,TGTGCCAGCAGTTCCCCTCCTAGCGGGAGTAATGAGCAGTTCTTC,CASSSPPSGSNEQFF
TRBJ2-5,TRBV24-1,TRBD2,many,TGTGCCACCAGTGATCCCCGGGCTAGCGGGCAAGAGACCCAGTACTTC,CATSDPRASGQETQYF